The 23 T cell receptor beta chains reported below all come from one sample, sequenced in a study of CD8 T cells in ankylosing spondylitis. Findings of the study overall: Seemingly distinctive of ankylosing spondylitis blood was a TCR beta motif formed by eight highly homologous variants.

TCRdb ran MiXCR on the 5' RACE reads and lists one entry per CDR3 protein. The table has fewer than 550,000 distinct CDR3 sequences, about 5.2% seen once; the top ten hold roughly 3.5%. No cognate antigen is known for these TCRs. Sequencing used blood, either unsorted or a sorted T cell fraction (not recorded which). The receptors stem from a male donor with ankylosing spondylitis.

This clonotype was seen many times. The rearrangement uses TRBV7-9 and TRBJ2-3, with 8 bases lining up with TRBD2. This CDR3 has 16 residues. CDR1 is SEHNR, CDR2 FQNEAQ, per germline (reference sequence). V trimming: 5 bases; J trimming: 5 bases; junction bases outside the gene matches: 12. In DNA, the CDR3 is TGTGCCAGCAGCCCCTATGCGGGGGGTGCCATAGATACGCAGTATTTT. It specifies CASSPYAGGAIDTQYF. Full variable domain (rest looked up from reference TRBV7-9 and TRBJ2-3): DTGVSQNPRHKITKRGQNVTFRCDPISEHNRLYWYRQTLGQGPEFLTYFQNEAQLEKSRLLSDRFSAERPKGSFSTLEIQRTEQGDSAMYLCASSPYAGGAIDTQYFGPGTRLTVL.

In its sample, this clonotype was seen many times. This chain joins TRBV5-1 and TRBJ2-3; perhaps TRBD2 as D (5 bases). Germline V gene lookup returns CDR1 SGHRS and CDR2 YFSETQ. The CDR3 extends over 15 amino acids. V lost 2 bases, J lost 0 bases, and 10 bases lay in between. The CDR3 DNA follows: TGCGCCAGCAGCTTAAGCGGATCTAGCACAGATACGCAGTATTTT. This codes for CASSLSGSSTDTQYF.

The CDR3 loop is CASSPRGTAAGNTIYF. The CDR3 DNA follows: TGTGCCAGCAGCCCCCGGGGGACAGCCGCGGGAAACACCATATATTTT. The chain uses TRBV11-2 and TRBJ1-3; 7 nucleotides match TRBD1. V gave up 5 bases and J gave up 4 bases; unmatched junction bases: 11. Per germline, CDR1 SGHAT and CDR2 FQNNGV. The CDR3 totals 16 residues.

The chain carries TRBV7-3 and TRBJ1-1, with a tentative D call TRBD1 (5 bases). CDR3 length: 15 residues. Trimming removed 6 bases at V and 4 bases at J, with 18 bases between. Per the germline V gene, CDR1 is SGHTA and CDR2 is FQGTGA. The CDR3 DNA reads TGTGCCAGCAGGCGTAACTCAGGGCTGGGCACTGAAGCTTTCTTT. Its protein product is CASRRNSGLGTEAFF.

This clonotype has a count of ten or more. One junction end does not reproduce the germline sequence, and a read error may be involved. The chain carries TRBV7-2 and TRBJ2-1; perhaps TRBD2 as D (5 bases). The CDR3 is 13 amino acids. The germline CDR1 and CDR2 sequences are SGHTA and FQGNSA. The CDR3 protein is CASSWSSYHEQFF. As DNA, the CDR3 is TGTGCCAGCAGCTGGTCTAGCTACCATGAGCAGTTCTTC.

This clonotype occurred many times. J is TRBJ2-2 and V is TRBV12-3 or TRBV12-4; perhaps TRBD2 as D (5 bases). Trimming left V 6 bases short and J 4 bases short, with 12 bases between. The CDR3 spans 14 residues. The CDR3 spells CASSPLVRTGELFF. CDR3 DNA: TGTGCCAGCAGCCCACTAGTACGCACCGGGGAGCTGTTTTTT.

This clonotype was detected ten times or more. V usage is TRBV12-3 or TRBV12-4 and J usage is TRBJ2-3; TRBD2 matches 9 bases. V dropped 7 bases and J dropped 2; count of bases not matched to a gene: 7. The CDR3 runs to 15 residues. The CDR3 region is CASTSGTSITDTQYF. CDR3 sequence (DNA): TGTGCCAGCACCTCAGGGACTAGCATCACAGATACGCAGTATTTT.

This chain uses TRBV18 with TRBJ2-1; weak D call: TRBD1 (6 bases). This CDR3 has 16 residues. Trimming shortened V by 5 bases and J by 4 bases, and 18 bases separated the two germline ends. Germline V lookup: CDR1 KGHSH, CDR2 LQKENI. CDR3 DNA: TGTGCCAGCTCAGCCAGGGGCGCGGCCTCATACAATGAGCAGTTCTTC. Translated: CASSARGAASYNEQFF.

This clonotype occurred many times. J is TRBJ1-1 and V is TRBV5-1; 9 positions match TRBD1. The CDR3 length is 16 residues. The junction had 8 bases not matched to a gene; V was cut back by 4 bases and J by 1 base. Germline-derived CDR1 and CDR2 are SGHRS and YFSETQ. The CDR3 protein is CASSLRRDRANTEAFF. CDR3 DNA sequence: TGCGCCAGCAGCCTTCGCCGGGACAGGGCGAACACTGAAGCTTTCTTT.

This clonotype was seen ten or more times. This rearrangement joins TRBV7-9 to TRBJ1-4; 8 bases map to TRBD1. CDR3 length: 16 residues. The J segment lost 3 bases and the V segment lost 8 bases, leaving 11 bases of the junction unmatched. Germline CDR1 and CDR2: SEHNR and FQNEAQ (reference sequence). The CDR3 DNA follows: TGTGCCAGCCAGAGGACCAGGGGGCGGTCTAATGAAAAACTGTTTTTT. Its protein product is CASQRTRGRSNEKLFF.

Ten or more counts support this clonotype. This chain links TRBV20-1 with TRBJ2-5; 10 nucleotides match TRBD2. CDR3 length equals 17 residues. The V segment lost 0 bases and the J segment 0 bases; nucleotides outside the gene matches: 7. The germline V gene encodes CDR1 DFQATT and CDR2 SNEGSKA (reference sequence). The CDR3 is CSARELAGVAYQETQYF. CDR3 bases: TGCAGTGCTAGAGAGCTAGCGGGGGTAGCTTACCAAGAGACCCAGTACTTC.

Ten or more counts support this clonotype. The chain links TRBV9 to TRBJ1-1, with D possibly matching TRBD1 (6 bases). The ends were cut back, 0 bases at V and 9 bases at J, with 12 bases in the middle. The germline V gene has CDR1 SGDLS and CDR2 YYNGEE. The CDR3 consists of 13 residues. CDR3 bases: TGTGCCAGCAGCGTAGGAGGCGGGACACAAGCTTTCTTT. It specifies CASSVGGGTQAFF.

In this sample, this clonotype turned up many times. This chain connects TRBV5-1 to TRBJ1-1; 10 nucleotides line up with TRBD1. The V and J ends lost 4 bases and 3 bases, in that order; junction bases with no gene match: 3. CDR3 length equals 14 residues. Germline V gene data show CDR1 as SGHRS and CDR2 as YFSETQ. CDR3 sequence: CASSPGTGDTEAFF. The CDR3 bases are TGCGCCAGCAGCCCAGGGACAGGGGACACTGAAGCTTTCTTT.

This clonotype was counted at least ten times. This rearrangement joins TRBV29-1 to TRBJ2-3; D perhaps matches TRBD2 (6 bases). CDR1 is SQVTM, CDR2 ANQGSEA, per germline. Trimming took off 4 bases at V and 2 bases at J, with 10 bases between the two ends. The CDR3 loop spans 13 amino acids. The CDR3 region is CSVGREYTDTQYF. DNA for the CDR3: TGCAGCGTTGGGAGGGAATACACAGATACGCAGTATTTT.

The table lists this clonotype with many counts. This rearrangement joins TRBV7-2 to TRBJ1-2; the D is unclear. Germline CDR1 and CDR2: SGHTA and FQGNSA. The V and J ends lost 3 bases and 4 bases respectively, with 9 bases between them. This CDR3 region has 13 residues. In nucleotides, the CDR3 is TGTGCCAGCAGCTTGCAGAATTTCTATGGCTACACCTTC. It yields the protein CASSLQNFYGYTF.

This clonotype was counted at least ten times. The chain uses TRBV29-1 and TRBJ2-1; 9 nucleotides line up with TRBD2. Germline trimming cut 6 bases from V and 7 bases from J; bases unmatched to any gene: 16. The CDR3 is 16 amino acids. Per germline, CDR1 SQVTM and CDR2 ANQGSEA. The DNA for the CDR3 is TGCAGCGTGGACGATTTCGGGCGGGGGGGCAGGAATGAGCAGTTCTTC. This translates into CSVDDFGRGGRNEQFF.

Ten or more counts support this clonotype. This chain links TRBV5-5 with TRBJ1-1, with TRBD1 matching 7 bases. Germline CDR1 and CDR2: SGHKS and YYEKEE (reference sequence). V lost 7 bases, J lost 0 bases, and 9 bases stayed unmatched. The CDR3 is 15 residues long. CDR3 region: CASLEGGGVNTEAFF. CDR3 bases: TGTGCCAGCCTCGAAGGGGGCGGAGTGAACACTGAAGCTTTCTTT.

This clonotype was observed at least ten times. The rearrangement uses TRBV7-2 and TRBJ1-2; 8 nucleotides agree with TRBD1. The germline V gene encodes CDR1 SGHTA and CDR2 FQGNSA. The CDR3 consists of 14 residues. Unmatched junction bases numbered 5, after V lost 0 bases and J lost 8 bases. The CDR3 region is CASSLAAGGWGYTF. The CDR3 DNA sequence: TGTGCCAGCAGCTTAGCGGCAGGGGGCTGGGGCTACACCTTC.

Ten or more counts support this clonotype. This chain uses TRBV28 with TRBJ2-3; TRBD1 or TRBD2 may be the D gene (6 bases each). There are 14 residues in the CDR3. V was cut by 5 bases and J by 5 bases, with 14 bases left in between. Germline V gene lookup returns CDR1 MDHEN and CDR2 SYDVKM. The CDR3 sequence is CASSEGGRGDTQYF. In DNA, the CDR3 is TGTGCCAGCAGTGAGGGGGGCCGGGGAGATACGCAGTATTTT. Using reference TRBV28 and TRBJ2-3 for the parts outside the CDR3, the full variable domain is DVKVTQSSRYLVKRTGEKVFLECVQDMDHENMFWYRQDPGLGLRLIYFSYDVKMKEKGDIPEGYSVSREKKERFSLILESASTNQTSMYLCASSEGGRGDTQYFGPGTRLTVL.

Ten or more counts support this clonotype. The rearrangement uses TRBV7-2 and TRBJ2-3, with TRBD2 matching over 10 bases. The CDR3 has 17 residues. Germline V CDR1 and CDR2: SGHTA, FQGNSA. Trimming at V came to 4 bases and at J to 4 bases, leaving 11 bases not matched to a gene. In nucleotides, the CDR3 is TGTGCCAGCAGCTCACCCCGGGGTAGCGGGAGGTCAGATACGCAGTATTTT. It yields the protein CASSSPRGSGRSDTQYF.

In this sample, this clonotype turned up many times. The V call is TRBV5-5, the J call TRBJ2-7; D tentatively fits TRBD1 or TRBD2 (5 bases each). The germline CDR1 and CDR2 sequences are SGHKS and YYEKEE (reference sequence). V lost 4 bases and J 6 bases, leaving 20 bases between the germline ends. CDR3 size: 15 residues. CDR3 in amino acids: CASSLFRDPTTEQYF. The CDR3 DNA follows: TGTGCCAGCAGCCTTTTCCGGGACCCTACTACCGAGCAGTACTTC.

This clonotype was seen repeatedly, ten times or more. Here the CDR3 DNA reads TGCAGCGTTGAAGGCCCGGATCAGGCAGGGTTCCCATACGAGCAGTACTTC. It specifies CSVEGPDQAGFPYEQYF. The chain couples TRBV29-1 to TRBJ2-7; tentatively, D is TRBD1 (5 bases). The CDR3 runs 17 residues. Germline lookup yields CDR1 SQVTM and CDR2 ANQGSEA. V was cut by 1 base and J by 4 bases, with 23 bases left in between.

This clonotype was detected many times. The rearrangement links TRBV24-1 to TRBJ2-1, with a weak D call TRBD2 (6 bases). CDR1 is KGHDR, CDR2 SFDVKD, per germline. Trimming took 5 bases from V and 0 from J, leaving 13 bases between them. This CDR3 is built from 16 residues. The CDR3 bases are TGTGCCACCAGTGGAGGGAGCGGGTACTCCTACAATGAGCAGTTCTTC. This sequence encodes CATSGGSGYSYNEQFF.